The 20 T cell receptor beta chains below all came from one sample that was sequenced in a study of cytomegalovirus exposure and HLA in healthy donors. The PCR ran on 60 Vbeta and 13 Jbeta primers. The protocol was immunoSEQ multiplex PCR, while the TCRdb copy is restricted to in-frame clones and leaves out a portion. The sample holds some 170,000 clones, around 75% seen once. Sequenced input: PBMCs. These receptors came from a woman in her fifties or sixties in good health and CMV-seropositive.

The V gene is TRBV7-6, the J gene TRBJ2-7; a weak D match, TRBD1 (6 bases). CDR1 and CDR2 (germline): SGHVS, FNYEAQ. V lost 4 bases, J lost 2 bases, and 15 bases lay in between. There are 15 residues in the CDR3. The CDR3 sequence is CASSSNIGQTYEQYF. CDR3 nucleotide sequence: TGTGCCAGCAGCTCGAATATAGGACAGACCTACGAGCAGTACTTC.

This clone has only one observation. The identical CDR3 is also encoded by other nucleotide sequences in the sample. The V call is TRBV5-1, the J call TRBJ2-3; 7 bases line up with TRBD1. The CDR3 has 13 amino acids. Germline V CDR1 and CDR2: SGHRS, YFSETQ. The junction had 1 base not matched to a gene; V was cut back by 2 bases and J by 4 bases. This CDR3 is CASSLGGADTQYF. CDR3 nucleotides: TGCGCCAGCAGCTTAGGGGGCGCAGATACGCAGTATTTT. Combining the CDR3 with reference TRBV5-1 and TRBJ2-3 gives the whole variable domain KAGVTQTPRYLIKTRGQQVTLSCSPISGHRSVSWYQQTPGQGLQFLFEYFSETQRNKGNFPGRFSGRQFSNSRSEMNVSTLELGDSALYLCASSLGGADTQYFGPGTRLTVL.

The J gene is TRBJ1-2, the V gene TRBV19, with no clear D. V was shortened by 6 bases and J by 0 bases, with 11 bases between the two germline ends. Germline V lookup: CDR1 LNHDA, CDR2 SQIVND (reference sequence). The CDR3 contains 14 residues. The CDR3 protein is CASSPYTANYGYTF. DNA of the CDR3: TGTGCCAGTAGCCCATATACAGCTAACTATGGCTACACCTTC.

The chain is built from TRBV7-9 and TRBJ1-6; D remains ambiguous. CDR1 and CDR2 (germline): SEHNR, FQNEAQ (reference sequence). The CDR3 contains 13 residues. The V end was cut by 3 bases, the J end by 9 bases, with 9 bases between. Written as DNA, the CDR3 is TGTGCCAGCAGCTTCGTTGGTAGTTCACCCCTCCACTTT. It encodes CASSFVGSSPLHF. Together with reference TRBV7-9 and TRBJ1-6, the CDR3 gives the full variable domain: DTGVSQNPRHKITKRGQNVTFRCDPISEHNRLYWYRQTLGQGPEFLTYFQNEAQLEKSRLLSDRFSAERPKGSFSTLEIQRTEQGDSAMYLCASSFVGSSPLHFGNGTRLTVT.

The chain employs TRBV27 and TRBJ2-1; 7 nucleotides match TRBD2. The CDR3 is 14 amino acids. Germline CDR1 MNHEY, CDR2 SMNVEV (reference sequence). V shed 0 bases, J shed 6 bases, and the junction held 2 bases outside the gene matches. The CDR3 DNA follows: TGTGCCAGCAGTTTATCGGGAGGGTTCAATGAGCAGTTCTTC. Amino acids: CASSLSGGFNEQFF.

The chain recombines TRBV5-4 with TRBJ2-1; 14 nucleotides align to TRBD2. CDR3 length equals 17 residues. Germline V lookup: CDR1 SGHNT, CDR2 YYREEE (reference sequence). V trimming: 2 bases; J trimming: 7 bases; junction bases outside the gene matches: 8. The CDR3 DNA reads TGTGCCAGCAGCTTACGACAGACTAGCGGGGGGGTAAATGAGCAGTTCTTC. It yields the protein CASSLRQTSGGVNEQFF.

The chain joins TRBV15 to TRBJ2-5; 8 bases are a match to TRBD2. After removal of 8 bases from V and 5 bases from J, the junction contained 4 bases not matched to a gene. This CDR3 region has 12 residues. The germline CDR1 and CDR2 sequences are LNHNV and YYDKDF (reference sequence). CDR3 coding DNA: TGTGCCACCCGTTCGGGAGGGGAGACCCAGTACTTC. As protein: CATRSGGETQYF.

This clone was seen a handful of times. This chain joins TRBV25-1 and TRBJ1-6; D gene uncertain. The CDR3 has 12 residues. Germline V lookup: CDR1 MGHDK, CDR2 SYGVNS. Trimming took 3 bases from V and 9 from J, leaving 6 bases between them. The CDR3 region is CASSEAASPLHF. The DNA of the CDR3 is TGTGCCAGCAGTGAGGCCGCTTCACCCCTCCACTTT.

This clone was picked up one time. The chain employs TRBV12-5 and TRBJ2-2; 7 bases fit TRBD1. This CDR3 spans 14 amino acids. J gave up 8 bases and V 1 base, and 4 bases lay outside the gene matches. CDR1 and CDR2 (germline): LGHNT, FRNRAP. The CDR3 sequence: CASGLGQGVGELFF. The CDR3 bases are TGTGCTAGTGGTTTGGGGCAGGGGGTTGGGGAGCTGTTTTTT.

The rearrangement uses TRBV5-6 and TRBJ2-1, with TRBD2 identical over 7 bases. J gave up 0 bases and V 2 bases, and 5 bases lay outside the gene matches. The CDR3 is made up of 16 amino acids. CDR1 and CDR2 (germline): SGHDT, YYEEEE. CDR3 in amino acids: CASSFSGGSSYNEQFF. The CDR3 coding sequence is TGTGCCAGCAGCTTTTCGGGAGGAAGCTCCTACAATGAGCAGTTCTTC.

The V gene is TRBV5-1, the J gene TRBJ1-1; unclear D gene. Germline lookup yields CDR1 SGHRS and CDR2 YFSETQ. V lost 1 base and J lost 3, with 10 bases in between. The CDR3 has 14 amino acids. CDR3 loop: CASSLFGQDTEAFF. In DNA, the CDR3 is TGCGCCAGCAGCTTGTTTGGGCAGGACACTGAAGCTTTCTTT.

This clone appeared a single time. The chain couples TRBV5-4 to TRBJ2-3; 11 nucleotides line up with TRBD1. J was trimmed by 4 bases and V by 0 bases; bases with no gene match: 4. The germline CDR1 and CDR2 sequences are SGHNT and YYREEE (reference sequence). The CDR3 has 16 residues. The CDR3 reads CASSLEGQGVSDTQYF. The CDR3 bases are TGTGCCAGCAGCTTGGAGGGACAGGGGGTGTCAGATACGCAGTATTTT.

Of note for this clone: The same CDR3 arises from other DNA sequences in this sample as well. The J gene is TRBJ2-2, the V gene TRBV5-1, with D possibly being TRBD1 (6 bases). The CDR3 loop spans 14 amino acids. The V gene's germline CDR1 is SGHRS and CDR2 YFSETQ. Trimming left V 2 bases short and J 4 bases short, with 9 bases between. The CDR3 DNA reads as TGCGCCAGCAGCTTTGCAGGGGCCACCGGGGAGCTGTTTTTT. It encodes CASSFAGATGELFF.

The rearrangement joins TRBV10-2 to TRBJ1-1; weak D call: TRBD1 (5 bases). CDR3 size: 13 residues. Germline V gives CDR1 WSHSY, CDR2 SAAADI. V lost 7 bases to trimming and J lost 2 bases, with 11 bases between them. CDR3 in amino acids: CASNGQLNTEAFF. The CDR3 coding sequence is TGCGCCAGCAACGGACAACTAAACACTGAAGCTTTCTTT.

This clone was detected only a few times. J is TRBJ2-3 and V is TRBV7-3; 7 bases agree with TRBD2. CDR1 is SGHTA and CDR2 is FQGTGA in the germline V gene. Trimming cost V 2 bases and J 9 bases; bases outside gene matches: 5. This CDR3 is 13 amino acids long. The CDR3 bases are TGTGCCAGCAGCTTATCTAGCGGAGACACGCAGTATTTT. Protein: CASSLSSGDTQYF. Using reference TRBV7-3 and TRBJ2-3 for the parts outside the CDR3, the full variable domain is GAGVSQTPSNKVTEKGKYVELRCDPISGHTALYWYRQSLGQGPEFLIYFQGTGAADDSGLPNDRFFAVRPEGSVSTLKIQRTERGDSAVYLCASSLSSGDTQYFGPGTRLTVL.

The gene calls are TRBV27 and TRBJ1-2; possible D gene TRBD1, 6 bases. This CDR3 region has 12 residues. The germline V gene has CDR1 MNHEY and CDR2 SMNVEV (reference sequence). V lost 7 bases to trimming and J lost 8 bases, with 14 bases between them. Here the CDR3 reads CASNSGVRGYTF. The CDR3 nucleotides are TGTGCCAGCAATTCAGGGGTGCGCGGCTACACCTTC.

The genes are TRBV7-9 and TRBJ1-3; D is uncertain. V gave up 5 bases and J gave up 14 bases, with 13 bases separating them. From germline, CDR1 is SEHNR and CDR2 FQNEAQ (reference sequence). This CDR3 contains 11 residues. The DNA for the CDR3 is TGTGCCAGCAGCCAAACCCTGGCCTTATATTTT. Amino acid sequence: CASSQTLALYF.

The chain uses TRBV2 and TRBJ2-5; 13 bases are shared with TRBD2. With V trimmed by 7 bases and J by 5 bases, 10 bases remained unmatched. The CDR3 covers 16 residues. CDR1 SNHLY and CDR2 FYNNEI come from the germline V gene. CDR3 residues: CASTGTSGARGETQYF. The CDR3 region has the DNA TGTGCCAGCACCGGGACTAGCGGGGCCCGGGGGGAGACCCAGTACTTC.

The chain carries TRBV5-6 and TRBJ1-6, with D uncertain. Germline V gene lookup returns CDR1 SGHDT and CDR2 YYEEEE. The CDR3 runs 14 residues. The ends were cut back, 2 bases at V and 9 bases at J, with 12 bases in the middle. CDR3 protein: CASSLTSGISPLHF. The CDR3 DNA reads as TGTGCCAGCAGCTTAACAAGCGGGATTTCACCCCTCCACTTT.

This clone was seen just once. The chain couples TRBV5-1 to TRBJ2-7; TRBD2 matches 7 bases. Trimming at V came to 5 bases and at J to 6 bases, leaving 14 bases not matched to a gene. Germline loops: CDR1 SGHRS, CDR2 YFSETQ. The CDR3 has 15 residues. The CDR3 region has the DNA TGCGCCAGCAGTTATGACGGGGGGTCTCCCGGCGAGCAGTACTTC. As protein: CASSYDGGSPGEQYF.